These 11 T cell receptor beta chains came from one sample sequenced in a study of shared clonotypes between healthy human individuals. This table comes from immunoSEQ multiplex PCR, and its TCRdb copy is limited to in-frame clones, with some not included. The table has about 680,000 clones, roughly 94% seen once. Terminally differentiated effector memory CD45RA+ cells were excluded from the naive CD8 cells, which were CD45RO-negative and positively selected for CCR7. Material: naive CD8+ T cells sorted from blood. Source of these receptors: a young man in good health.

The chain joins TRBV6-1 to TRBJ2-7; the D call may be TRBD1 or TRBD2 (6 bases each). This CDR3 contains 16 residues. The V and J ends lost 4 bases and 5 bases respectively, with 21 bases between them. Germline V lookup: CDR1 MNHNS, CDR2 SASEGT. CDR3 DNA sequence: TGTGCCAGCAGTGCAATTTTAGGGGGGAATACCGACGAGCAGTACTTC. Translating it yields CASSAILGGNTDEQYF.

The rearrangement joins TRBV21-1 to TRBJ1-3. TRBV21-1 is described as a pseudogene. CDR3 length equals 19 residues. The CDR3 protein is CASSRRAGGSPQNGNTIYF. The DNA of the CDR3 is TGTGCCAGCAGCAGGCGGGCCGGAGGGTCCCCCCAGAATGGAAACACCATATATTTT.

The chain uses TRBV29-1 and TRBJ2-1, with TRBD2 matching over 9 bases. The CDR3 is 16 residues long. Germline V gives CDR1 SQVTM, CDR2 ANQGSEA. After removal of 1 base from V and 0 bases from J, the junction contained 4 bases not matched to a gene. DNA of the CDR3: TGCAGCGTTGAAGGCGTTAGCGGGAGCTCCTACAATGAGCAGTTCTTC. The encoded protein is CSVEGVSGSSYNEQFF.

This clone appeared once. The genes are TRBV5-1 and TRBJ2-1; TRBD1 might be the D (8 bases). The germline gives CDR1 SGHRS, CDR2 YFSETQ. This CDR3 has 17 amino acids. Trimming removed 1 base from V and 3 bases from J, with 17 bases in between. CDR3 sequence (DNA): TGCGCCAGCAGCTTGTTGGGGGGGACAGGAGACTACAATGAGCAGTTCTTC. Translated, it gives CASSLLGGTGDYNEQFF.

The CDR3 is CASSLVGSVNYGYTF. DNA of the CDR3: TGTGCCAGCAGCTTGGTAGGGTCAGTTAACTATGGCTACACCTTC. The chain has TRBV5-6 and TRBJ1-2; the D is unclear. The CDR3 covers 15 residues. Trimming shortened V by 0 bases and J by 1 base, and 10 bases separated the two germline ends. CDR1 is SGHDT, CDR2 YYEEEE, per germline.

This clone came up a few times. V gene TRBV29-1 combines with J gene TRBJ1-2; unclear D gene. The V end lost 3 bases, the J end lost 8 bases, and 10 bases lay between the germline ends. This CDR3 has 11 amino acids. CDR1 and CDR2 (germline): SQVTM, ANQGSEA. The CDR3 loop reads CSVEMDQGYTF. CDR3 coding DNA: TGCAGCGTTGAGATGGACCAGGGCTACACCTTC.

The J gene is TRBJ1-1, the V gene TRBV19, with D possibly matching TRBD1 (5 bases). Per germline, CDR1 LNHDA and CDR2 SQIVND (reference sequence). This CDR3 has 17 residues. V gave up 5 bases and J gave up 0 bases, with 19 bases separating them. CDR3 sequence (DNA): TGTGCCAGTAGTGCCCTACCCCGACAGAACATGAACACTGAAGCTTTCTTT. Translated, it gives CASSALPRQNMNTEAFF.

The chain employs TRBV7-8 and TRBJ2-7; 10 bases map to TRBD2. J was trimmed by 7 bases and V by 2 bases; bases with no gene match: 17. Per the germline V gene, CDR1 is SGHVS and CDR2 is FQNEAQ. This CDR3 has 18 residues. In nucleotides, the CDR3 is TGTGCCAGCAGCTTACAGCGGGCTAGCGGGAGAAAAACTGGAGAGCAGTACTTC. Protein sequence: CASSLQRASGRKTGEQYF.

The chain employs TRBV4-1 and TRBJ2-2; 8 bases match TRBD2. Germline V gene lookup returns CDR1 MGHRA and CDR2 YSYEKL. V gave up 10 bases and J gave up 4 bases; unmatched junction bases: 2. The CDR3 is 12 residues long. This CDR3 is CATRGGTGELFF. CDR3 nucleotide sequence: TGCGCCACCCGGGGGGGCACCGGGGAGCTGTTTTTT.

This clone was seen more than once but under ten times. The chain has TRBV19 and TRBJ1-4, with D perhaps matching TRBD1 (6 bases). Trimming took 2 bases from V and 8 from J, leaving 15 bases between them. The CDR3 loop spans 15 amino acids. Per germline, CDR1 LNHDA and CDR2 SQIVND (reference sequence). The CDR3 region is CASSIRGGDFEKLFF. The CDR3 nucleotides are TGTGCCAGTAGTATACGCGGGGGCGATTTCGAAAAACTGTTTTTT.

The chain joins TRBV29-1 to TRBJ2-7, with a possible D match to TRBD2 (6 bases). The CDR3 is made up of 12 amino acids. Trimming stripped 4 bases from V and 2 bases from J, with 9 bases between. The germline V gene encodes CDR1 SQVTM and CDR2 ANQGSEA. CDR3 nucleotides: TGCAGCGTTGTATGGGAGGCCTACGAGCAGTACTTC. Encoded protein: CSVVWEAYEQYF.